A single sample gave rise to the 25 T cell receptor beta chains below, sequenced in a study of blood T cell repertoires in COVID-19. This table comes from immunoSEQ multiplex PCR, and its TCRdb copy is limited to in-frame clones, with some not included. The table includes over 200,000 clones, less than 90% detected once. Sequencing was done on a sample of PBMCs or T cells enriched from blood (not recorded which). These TCRs come from a woman aged 30 to 39 who had been exposed to COVID-19.

The chain couples TRBV7-9 to TRBJ1-1; D gene unclear. CDR3 length: 14 residues. Trimming removed 3 bases from V and 0 bases from J, with 8 bases in between. Germline CDR1 reads SEHNR; CDR2 reads FQNEAQ (reference sequence). The CDR3 region has the DNA TGTGCCAGCAGCTTGGGCACGATGAACACTGAAGCTTTCTTT. Residues: CASSLGTMNTEAFF.

The chain couples TRBV5-6 to TRBJ1-2; D is uncertain. CDR3 length: 15 amino acids. Germline-derived CDR1 and CDR2 are SGHDT and YYEEEE. V lost 4 bases, J lost 4 bases, and 17 bases lay in between. As DNA, the CDR3 is TGTGCCAGCAGCAAAAATGATCCAGGCATCTATGGCTACACCTTC. It codes for CASSKNDPGIYGYTF.

The V call is TRBV2, the J call TRBJ1-5; perhaps TRBD1 as D (6 bases). CDR3 length equals 14 residues. V lost 6 bases, J lost 2 bases, and 11 bases lay in between. Germline V gives CDR1 SNHLY, CDR2 FYNNEI. CDR3 DNA sequence: TGTGCCAGCAGCCGGGACACGGGCAATCAGCCCCAGCATTTT. Protein sequence: CASSRDTGNQPQHF.

CDR3 sequence: CASNRYFSSYNEQFF. The CDR3 DNA is TGTGCCAGCAACCGGTACTTCTCCTCCTACAATGAGCAGTTCTTC. This chain connects TRBV2 to TRBJ2-1; D ambiguous. V was trimmed by 7 bases and J by 0 bases, leaving 13 bases between them. CDR3 length equals 15 residues. Germline V lookup: CDR1 SNHLY, CDR2 FYNNEI.

J is TRBJ1-3 and V is TRBV24-1, with unresolved D. Germline CDR1 reads KGHDR; CDR2 reads SFDVKD. There are 15 residues in the CDR3. The V and J ends lost 4 bases and 0 bases respectively, with 9 bases between them. CDR3 bases: TGTGCCACCAGTGACCACGGGAGCTCTGGAAACACCATATATTTT. It codes for CATSDHGSSGNTIYF.

The genes are TRBV19 and TRBJ1-2; 7 bases map to TRBD1. The length of the CDR3 is 17 residues. Germline trimming cut 4 bases from V and 7 bases from J; bases unmatched to any gene: 18. The germline V gene has CDR1 LNHDA and CDR2 SQIVND (reference sequence). The CDR3 nucleotides are TGTGCCAGTAGTAAAAAGACGGAGACAGGGACGGCGAGTGGCTACACCTTC. It codes for CASSKKTETGTASGYTF.

The chain carries TRBV21-1 and TRBJ1-5; whether TRBD1, the table's D call, matches the DNA was not checked. TRBV21-1 is described as a pseudogene. CDR3 length: 17 amino acids. The DNA of the CDR3 is TGTGCCAGCAGCAACTACAGGTCCGAATGTAGCAATCAGCCCCAGCATTTT. Protein sequence: CASSNYRSECSNQPQHF.

The chain couples TRBV28 to TRBJ2-1; 16 positions match TRBD2. This CDR3 comprises 18 residues. CDR1 MDHEN and CDR2 SYDVKM come from the germline V gene. Trimming cost V 10 bases and J 4 bases; bases outside gene matches: 13. The CDR3 DNA follows: TGTGCCACCGCCGGGGGACTAGCGGGGGGGCCCTCGTACAATGAGCAGTTCTTC. It translates to CATAGGLAGGPSYNEQFF.

The V gene is TRBV5-1, the J gene TRBJ1-1; 11 bases are shared with TRBD1. V was clipped by 2 bases and J by 3 bases; unmatched bases: 6. Germline lookup yields CDR1 SGHRS and CDR2 YFSETQ. CDR3 length equals 16 residues. The CDR3 coding sequence is TGCGCCAGCAGCTTCGGACAGGGGGCTCCCCACACTGAAGCTTTCTTT. Protein: CASSFGQGAPHTEAFF.

This chain joins TRBV5-1 and TRBJ2-3, with a possible D match to TRBD1 (6 bases). Trimming took off 5 bases at V and 0 bases at J, with 13 bases between the two ends. Germline assignment: CDR1 SGHRS and CDR2 YFSETQ. The CDR3 runs 15 residues. CDR3 sequence (DNA): TGCGCCAGCAGGTATGGACAGCTCAGCACAGATACGCAGTATTTT. Protein product: CASRYGQLSTDTQYF. The full variable domain, in which reference TRBV5-1 and TRBJ2-3 provide the parts outside the CDR3, is KAGVTQTPRYLIKTRGQQVTLSCSPISGHRSVSWYQQTPGQGLQFLFEYFSETQRNKGNFPGRFSGRQFSNSRSEMNVSTLELGDSALYLCASRYGQLSTDTQYFGPGTRLTVL.

The chain is built from TRBV29-1 and TRBJ2-7; D may be TRBD2 (5 bases). The germline V gene encodes CDR1 SQVTM and CDR2 ANQGSEA. The CDR3 totals 12 residues. The V end lost 4 bases, the J end lost 4 bases, and 11 bases lay between the germline ends. CDR3 protein: CSVGRTGYEQYF. CDR3 nucleotide sequence: TGCAGCGTTGGTAGGACGGGGTACGAGCAGTACTTC.

This clone was seen a single time. The V gene is TRBV19, the J gene TRBJ1-4, with a tentative D call TRBD1 (6 bases). Germline-derived CDR1 and CDR2 are LNHDA and SQIVND (reference sequence). The V end lost 5 bases, the J end lost 3 bases, and 16 bases lay between the germline ends. The CDR3 is 16 residues long. The CDR3: CASSYQQGLANEKLFF. For the CDR3, the DNA is TGTGCCAGTAGTTATCAACAGGGCTTGGCTAATGAAAAACTGTTTTTT.

The chain carries TRBV5-1 and TRBJ1-4; tentatively, D is TRBD1 (5 bases). Trimming took 2 bases from V and 10 from J, leaving 24 bases between them. This CDR3 spans 17 amino acids. CDR1 is SGHRS, CDR2 YFSETQ, per germline. For the CDR3, the DNA is TGCGCCAGCAGCTTATCTTGGTCCCCACGGACGGGGGGAAAACTGTTTTTT. This sequence encodes CASSLSWSPRTGGKLFF.

The chain's CDR3 is CASHPDTGFSEAFF. For the CDR3, the DNA is TGCGCCAGCCATCCGGATACAGGGTTTTCTGAAGCTTTCTTT. The chain is built from TRBV5-1 and TRBJ1-1; the D gene is possibly TRBD1 (6 bases). The length of the CDR3 is 14 residues. Germline CDR1 reads SGHRS; CDR2 reads YFSETQ. V gave up 7 bases and J gave up 6 bases, with 19 bases separating them. The full variable domain, in which reference TRBV5-1 and TRBJ1-1 provide the parts outside the CDR3, is KAGVTQTPRYLIKTRGQQVTLSCSPISGHRSVSWYQQTPGQGLQFLFEYFSETQRNKGNFPGRFSGRQFSNSRSEMNVSTLELGDSALYLCASHPDTGFSEAFFGQGTRLTVV.

This chain uses TRBV2 with TRBJ2-7; maybe TRBD2 (7 bases). This CDR3 comprises 15 residues. Germline-derived CDR1 and CDR2 are SNHLY and FYNNEI. The V and J ends lost 4 bases and 4 bases respectively, with 17 bases between them. The CDR3 sequence is CASSVQGGAWYEQYF. CDR3 coding DNA: TGTGCCAGCAGTGTCCAAGGGGGGGCTTGGTACGAGCAGTACTTC.

This clone was detected once. The rearrangement joins TRBV5-4 to TRBJ2-7, with D possibly being TRBD2 (6 bases). The CDR3 runs to 14 residues. V was pared by 4 bases and J by 0 bases, with 11 bases between. Germline-derived CDR1 and CDR2 are SGHNT and YYREEE (reference sequence). CDR3 sequence (DNA): TGTGCCAGCAGCCCCCCCGGGAGCTCCTACGAGCAGTACTTC. Amino acid sequence: CASSPPGSSYEQYF.

The V call is TRBV4-1, the J call TRBJ2-7; D may be TRBD2 (5 bases). Germline V CDR1 and CDR2: MGHRA, YSYEKL. The CDR3 spans 15 residues. Trimming shortened V by 0 bases and J by 4 bases, and 13 bases separated the two germline ends. For the CDR3, the DNA is TGCGCCAGCAGCCAAGATTTGGCTAGAGGGTACGAGCAGTACTTC. Amino acids: CASSQDLARGYEQYF.

V and J are TRBV3-1 (or the pseudogene TRBV3-2) and TRBJ1-1; D is ambiguous. The CDR3 loop spans 13 amino acids. CDR1 is LGHDT, CDR2 YNNKEL, per germline (reference sequence). V was trimmed by 3 bases and J by 5 bases, leaving 10 bases between them. The CDR3 DNA is TGTGCCAGCAGCCAGGGTCAGGTGACTGAAGCTTTCTTT. It specifies CASSQGQVTEAFF.

This clone was found once. The chain has TRBV30 and TRBJ2-3, with D unresolved. The germline gives CDR1 GTSNPN, CDR2 SVGIG (reference sequence). The CDR3 is 13 residues long. V shed 1 base and J shed 5 bases, with 10 bases lying between them. This CDR3 reads CAWSATSGDTQYF. The CDR3 bases are TGTGCCTGGAGTGCAACCTCCGGAGATACGCAGTATTTT.

V is TRBV6-5 and J is TRBJ1-3, with D unclear. CDR3 length equals 13 residues. V was cut by 7 bases and J by 2 bases, with 9 bases left in between. Germline loops: CDR1 MNHEY, CDR2 SVGAGI. Written as DNA, the CDR3 is TGTGCCAGCAACTCCGGGGCTGGAAACACCATATATTTT. Translated, it gives CASNSGAGNTIYF.

The rearrangement uses TRBV30 and TRBJ1-5; tentative D call: TRBD1 (5 bases). CDR3 length: 15 residues. V lost 3 bases and J 2 bases, leaving 14 bases between the germline ends. Germline CDR1 reads GTSNPN; CDR2 reads SVGIG (reference sequence). The CDR3 nucleotides read TGTGCCTGGAGCGCCGGGGGGAGCGGCAATCAGCCCCAGCATTTT. Translated: CAWSAGGSGNQPQHF.

V gene TRBV27 combines with J gene TRBJ1-2, with 9 bases lining up with TRBD1. Germline V CDR1 and CDR2: MNHEY, SMNVEV (reference sequence). The CDR3 is made up of 14 amino acids. V was pared by 5 bases and J by 8 bases, with 9 bases of the junction left unmatched. As DNA, the CDR3 is TGTGCCAGCAGTCGAACAGGGGGCGCGGTAGGCTACACCTTC. Translated: CASSRTGGAVGYTF.

J is TRBJ2-7 and V is TRBV9, with D tentatively TRBD1 (6 bases). The CDR3 covers 14 residues. V lost 4 bases and J lost 2, with 13 bases in between. Germline loops: CDR1 SGDLS, CDR2 YYNGEE. CDR3 sequence (DNA): TGTGCCAGCAGCCTAGACTGGGACACCTACGAGCAGTACTTC. It yields the protein CASSLDWDTYEQYF. Full variable domain (rest looked up from reference TRBV9 and TRBJ2-7): DSGVTQTPKHLITATGQRVTLRCSPRSGDLSVYWYQQSLDQGLQFLIQYYNGEERAKGNILERFSAQQFPDLHSELNLSSLELGDSALYFCASSLDWDTYEQYFGPGTRLTVT.

This clone was picked up a small number of times. The rearrangement joins TRBV9 to TRBJ1-5; D uncertain. The CDR3 loop spans 13 amino acids. The germline gives CDR1 SGDLS, CDR2 YYNGEE. Trimming removed 4 bases from V and 5 bases from J, with 10 bases in between. The CDR3 spells CASSFRHDQPQHF. The CDR3 DNA sequence: TGTGCCAGCAGCTTCCGACACGATCAGCCCCAGCATTTT.

The V gene is TRBV11-2, the J gene TRBJ2-7; D is uncertain. CDR3 length: 14 residues. The V gene lost 3 bases and the J gene lost 0 bases, with 9 bases spanning the gap. The germline gives CDR1 SGHAT, CDR2 FQNNGV. Here the CDR3 DNA reads TGTGCCAGCAGCTTGAGTGCGAGCTCCTACGAGCAGTACTTC. It specifies CASSLSASSYEQYF.